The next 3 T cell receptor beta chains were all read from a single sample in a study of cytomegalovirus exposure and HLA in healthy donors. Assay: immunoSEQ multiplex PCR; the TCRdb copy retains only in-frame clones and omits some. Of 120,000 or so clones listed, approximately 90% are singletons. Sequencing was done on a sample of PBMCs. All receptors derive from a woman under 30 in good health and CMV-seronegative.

CDR3 nucleotide sequence: TGTGCCAGCAGCCCTGGGGCAGGGTTGACCAAAAACATTCAGTACTTC. Its translation is CASSPGAGLTKNIQYF. The V call is TRBV7-9, the J call TRBJ2-4; weak D call: TRBD1 (5 bases). The germline V and J ends were trimmed by 5 bases and 2 bases, with 16 bases remaining between them. The germline gives CDR1 SEHNR, CDR2 FQNEAQ (reference sequence). The CDR3 is 16 residues long.

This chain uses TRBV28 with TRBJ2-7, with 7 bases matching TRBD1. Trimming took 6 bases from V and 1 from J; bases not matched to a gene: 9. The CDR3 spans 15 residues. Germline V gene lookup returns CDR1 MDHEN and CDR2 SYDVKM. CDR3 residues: CASRSTGRSSYEQYF. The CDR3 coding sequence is TGTGCCAGCAGGTCGACAGGGCGTTCGTCCTACGAGCAGTACTTC.

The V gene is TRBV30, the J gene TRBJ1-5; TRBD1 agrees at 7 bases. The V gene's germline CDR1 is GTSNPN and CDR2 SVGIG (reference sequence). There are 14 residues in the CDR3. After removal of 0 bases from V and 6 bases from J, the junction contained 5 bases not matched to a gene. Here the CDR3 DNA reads TGTGCCTGGAGTGTAGGGGGCGGGATTCAGCCCCAGCATTTT. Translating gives CAWSVGGGIQPQHF.